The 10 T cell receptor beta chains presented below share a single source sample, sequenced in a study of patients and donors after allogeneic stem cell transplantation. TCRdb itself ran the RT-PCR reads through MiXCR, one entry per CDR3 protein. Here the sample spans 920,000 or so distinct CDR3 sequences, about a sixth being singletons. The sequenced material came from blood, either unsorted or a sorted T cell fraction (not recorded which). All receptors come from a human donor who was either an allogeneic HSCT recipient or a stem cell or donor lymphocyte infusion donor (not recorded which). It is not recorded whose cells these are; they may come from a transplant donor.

The CDR3 DNA is TGTGCCAGCAGCCTAAGGACTACCAATGAGCAGTTCTTC. Translation: CASSLRTTNEQFF. V is TRBV3-1 and J is TRBJ2-1; D is possibly TRBD2 (6 bases). Trimming shortened V by 4 bases and J by 6 bases, and 10 bases separated the two germline ends. CDR1 and CDR2 from the germline V gene are LGHDT and YNNKEL (reference sequence). This CDR3 is 13 amino acids long.

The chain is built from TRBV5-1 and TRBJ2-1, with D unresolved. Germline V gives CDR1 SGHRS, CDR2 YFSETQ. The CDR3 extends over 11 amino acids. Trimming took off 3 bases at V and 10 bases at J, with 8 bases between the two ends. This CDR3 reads CASSYTQEQFF. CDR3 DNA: TGCGCCAGCAGCTACACCCAGGAGCAGTTCTTC.

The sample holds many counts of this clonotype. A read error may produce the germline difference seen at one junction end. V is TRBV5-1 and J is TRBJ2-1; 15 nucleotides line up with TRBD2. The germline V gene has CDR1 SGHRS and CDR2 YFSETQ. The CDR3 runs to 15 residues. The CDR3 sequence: CASSGTSGRYNEQFF. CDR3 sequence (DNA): TGTGCCAGCAGCGGGACTAGCGGGAGGTACAATGAGCAGTTCTTC.

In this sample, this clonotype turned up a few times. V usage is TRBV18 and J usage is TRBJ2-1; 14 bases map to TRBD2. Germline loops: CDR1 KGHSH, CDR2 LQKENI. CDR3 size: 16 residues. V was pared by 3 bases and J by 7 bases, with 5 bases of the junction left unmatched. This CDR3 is CASSPGLAGVGNEQFF. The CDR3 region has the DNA TGTGCCAGCTCACCGGGACTAGCGGGGGTCGGTAATGAGCAGTTCTTC.

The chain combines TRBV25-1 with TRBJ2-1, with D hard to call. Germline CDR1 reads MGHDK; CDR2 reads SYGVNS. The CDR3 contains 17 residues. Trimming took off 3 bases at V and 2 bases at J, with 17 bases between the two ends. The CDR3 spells CASSDRLGLGTYNEQFF. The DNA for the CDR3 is TGTGCCAGCAGTGATCGATTAGGTTTAGGCACCTACAATGAGCAGTTCTTC.

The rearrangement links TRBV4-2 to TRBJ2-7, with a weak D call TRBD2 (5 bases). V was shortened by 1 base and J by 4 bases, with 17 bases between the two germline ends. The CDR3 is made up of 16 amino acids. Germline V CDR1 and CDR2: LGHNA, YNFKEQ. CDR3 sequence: CASSQASGLTLYEQYF. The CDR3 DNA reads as TGTGCCAGCAGCCAAGCCTCCGGACTGACACTTTACGAGCAGTACTTC.

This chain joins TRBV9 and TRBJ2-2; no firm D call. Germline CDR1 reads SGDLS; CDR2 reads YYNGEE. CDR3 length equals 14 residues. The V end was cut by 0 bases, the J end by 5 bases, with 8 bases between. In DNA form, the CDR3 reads TGTGCCAGCAGCGTAGCTCGGTTGACCGGGGAGCTGTTTTTT. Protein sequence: CASSVARLTGELFF.

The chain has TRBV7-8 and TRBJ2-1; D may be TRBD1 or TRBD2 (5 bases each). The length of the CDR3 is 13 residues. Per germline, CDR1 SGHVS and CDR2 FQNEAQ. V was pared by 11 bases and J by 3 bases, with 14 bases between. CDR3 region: CAPGRLNYNEQFF. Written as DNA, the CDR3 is TGTGCCCCGGGGCGACTAAACTACAATGAGCAGTTCTTC. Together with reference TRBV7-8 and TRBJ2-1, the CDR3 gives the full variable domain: GAGVSQSPRYKVAKRGQDVALRCDPISGHVSLFWYQQALGQGPEFLTYFQNEAQLDKSGLPSDRFFAERPEGSVSTLKIQRTQQEDSAVYLCAPGRLNYNEQFFGPGTRLTVL.

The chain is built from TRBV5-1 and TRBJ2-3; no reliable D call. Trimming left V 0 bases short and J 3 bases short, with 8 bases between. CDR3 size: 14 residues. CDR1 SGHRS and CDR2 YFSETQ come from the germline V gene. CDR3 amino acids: CASSLGSRTDTQYF. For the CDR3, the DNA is TGCGCCAGCAGCTTGGGATCTCGGACAGATACGCAGTATTTT.

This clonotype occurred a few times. The CDR3 DNA reads as TGTGCCAGCAGTAGCCCAGCTAGCGGGAGCTACAATGAGCAGTTCTTC. As protein: CASSSPASGSYNEQFF. The chain recombines TRBV25-1 with TRBJ2-1; 10 nucleotides match TRBD2. V lost 5 bases and J lost 3; bases outside the gene matches: 7. The germline gives CDR1 MGHDK, CDR2 SYGVNS. This CDR3 has 16 residues.